This TCR beta chain was retrieved from a study of immune cell composition in non-small cell lung cancer (dated by TCRdb to 2017 to 2019). With regard to the full study: To assign histologic subtype, which was mostly lung adenocarcinoma or squamous cell carcinoma, H&E was combined with p63, CK5, Napsin A and TTF-1 immunohistochemistry. Using Adaptive Biotechnologies, the researchers ran TCR-beta sequencing on around 35 paired NSCLC tumour and non-adjacent lung specimens, along with about two dozen tumour-only specimens. Supplementary cohort #1 consisted of more than 8 lung adenocarcinoma cases with paired tumour/lung TCR-beta sequencing and with TIL populations generated to assess tumour reactivity. A few tumour specimens that had TCR-beta data belonged to rare histological subtypes and were left out of the subtype comparisons. What the research found in general, with its limitations: Nearly half of NSCLC cases had tumour-associated clones >0.5%, with approximately 76% of squamous carcinomas showing such clones compared with more than 25% of adenocarcinomas. Top 10 clone scores and productive clonality were significantly higher in lung squamous cell carcinoma than in lung adenocarcinoma tumours. Only ten or so cases were included in the reactivity cohort, and sequence sharing between tumour-reactive clones and the dominant in vivo tumour-associated clones was not shown. Across around 10 adenocarcinoma cases, the maximal tumour-associated clone frequency showed a strong correlation with TIL tumour reactivity, but overall clonality showed no such correlation. No significant correlation was found between smoking pack-years and tumour TCR-beta clonality.

TCR-beta CDR3 regions were amplified from genomic DNA by a two-step multiplex PCR, with the second step adding Illumina-compatible adaptors. TCR-beta immunosequencing was carried out on an Illumina platform through the commercial immunoSEQ service. In the original analysis: Repertoires were described by productive clonality and by Top 10 Clones, which is the percentage of T-cell templates coming from the ten most frequent sequences. Productive clonality had a range of 0 to 1, where 1 means a monoclonal population. Tumour-associated clones were defined as sequences comprising at least 0.1% of tumour T-cell templates but absent from matched non-adjacent lung, identified via log10 scatter plots. Two-group comparisons used Student's t-tests, stages used ANOVA, and relationships used linear regression, analysed in GraphPad Prism7 and R. TCRdb carries this immuneACCESS record with in-frame sequences only. Its versions omit some clonotypes, under half of them owing to an unresolved V gene in the studies checked, with the rest unexplained. The D gene and trimming were derived from the DNA, and the V and J assignments and clone size from that table. This sample is represented by approximately 9,000 clones; approximately 76% of them were singletons. The top ten constitute about 9.4% of the sample.

V sheds 1 base and J sheds 1 base, leaving 4 bases between their ends. The CDR3 runs 14 amino acids, cysteine and phenylalanine included. Solely the CDR3 DNA is kept, with 42 bases framed from the first base. The germline V gene gives CDR1 as SGHTA and CDR2 as FQGNSA. In the case of this clone: Its target antigen remains unknown. Base qualities are not provided; no much larger clone lies one nucleotide away.

Genomic DNA was isolated with the QIAamp DNA kit from frozen aliquots of single-cell suspensions that had not been sorted. Tumour samples were surgically resected non-small cell lung cancer tissue. Tissues arrived within 2 hours after resection and were immediately processed into single-cell suspensions. Tissue was mechanically dissociated and enzymatically digested with DNase I, collagenase I and hyaluronidase for approximately 29 minutes at 37 °C, then filtered and RBC-lysed. The sequenced material came from lung tumor tissue. The TCR comes from a human donor with non-small cell lung cancer. Recombination connected TRBV7-2 to TRBJ2-2; the D gene assignment is ambiguous. The CDR3 corresponds to CASSLGLNTGELFF. In nucleotides, the sequence is TGTGCCAGCAGCTTAGGTTTGAACACCGGGGAGCTGTTTTTT.